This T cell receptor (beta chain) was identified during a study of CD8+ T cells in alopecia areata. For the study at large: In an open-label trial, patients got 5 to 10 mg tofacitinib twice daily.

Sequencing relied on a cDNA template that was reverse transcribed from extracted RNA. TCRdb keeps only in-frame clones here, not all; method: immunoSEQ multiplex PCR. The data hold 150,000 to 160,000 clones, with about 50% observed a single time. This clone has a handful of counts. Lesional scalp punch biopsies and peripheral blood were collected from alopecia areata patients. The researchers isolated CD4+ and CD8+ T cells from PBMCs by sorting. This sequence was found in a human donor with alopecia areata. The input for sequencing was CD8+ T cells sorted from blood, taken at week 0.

This CDR3 reads CSVAWGDRAVYEQYF. The DNA of the CDR3 is TGCAGCGTTGCTTGGGGGGACAGGGCAGTCTACGAGCAGTACTTC. This chain uses TRBV29-1 with TRBJ2-7; 9 bases line up with TRBD1. In germline, CDR1 is SQVTM, CDR2 ANQGSEA. The CDR3 contains 15 residues. The ends lost 4 bases at V and 3 bases at J; junction bases unmatched: 10.